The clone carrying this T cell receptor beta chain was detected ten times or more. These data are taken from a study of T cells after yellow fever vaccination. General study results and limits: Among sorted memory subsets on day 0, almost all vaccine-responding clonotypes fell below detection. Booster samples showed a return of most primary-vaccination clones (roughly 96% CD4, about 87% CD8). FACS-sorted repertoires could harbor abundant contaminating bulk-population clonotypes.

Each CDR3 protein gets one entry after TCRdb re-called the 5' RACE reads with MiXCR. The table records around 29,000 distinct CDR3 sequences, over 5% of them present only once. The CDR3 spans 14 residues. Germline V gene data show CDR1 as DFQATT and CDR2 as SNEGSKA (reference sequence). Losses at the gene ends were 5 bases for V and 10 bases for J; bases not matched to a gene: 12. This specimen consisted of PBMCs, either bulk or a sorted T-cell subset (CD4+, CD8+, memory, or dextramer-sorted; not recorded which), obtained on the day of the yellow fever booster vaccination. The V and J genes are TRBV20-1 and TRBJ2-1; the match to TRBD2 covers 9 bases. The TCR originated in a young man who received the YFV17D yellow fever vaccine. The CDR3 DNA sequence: TGCAGTGCTCCCCTAGCGGGGATGCAGAAAGAGCAGTTCTTC. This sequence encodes CSAPLAGMQKEQFF.